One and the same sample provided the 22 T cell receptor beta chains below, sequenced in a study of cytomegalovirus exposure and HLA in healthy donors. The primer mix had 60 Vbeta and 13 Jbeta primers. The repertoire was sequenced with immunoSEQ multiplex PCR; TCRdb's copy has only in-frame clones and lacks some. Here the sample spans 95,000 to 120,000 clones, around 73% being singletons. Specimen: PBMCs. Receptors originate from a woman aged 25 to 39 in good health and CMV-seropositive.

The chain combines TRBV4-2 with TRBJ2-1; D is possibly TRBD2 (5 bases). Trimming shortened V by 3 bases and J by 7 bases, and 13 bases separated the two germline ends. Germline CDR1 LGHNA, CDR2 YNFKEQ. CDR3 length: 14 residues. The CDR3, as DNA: TGTGCCAGCAGCCACTTAGGACTTATAAATGAGCAGTTCTTC. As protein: CASSHLGLINEQFF.

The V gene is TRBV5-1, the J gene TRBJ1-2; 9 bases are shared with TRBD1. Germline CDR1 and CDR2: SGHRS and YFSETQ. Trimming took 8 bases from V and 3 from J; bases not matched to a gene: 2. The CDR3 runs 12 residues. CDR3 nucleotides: TGCGCCAGTCGGACAGGGGACTATGGCTACACCTTC. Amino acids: CASRTGDYGYTF.

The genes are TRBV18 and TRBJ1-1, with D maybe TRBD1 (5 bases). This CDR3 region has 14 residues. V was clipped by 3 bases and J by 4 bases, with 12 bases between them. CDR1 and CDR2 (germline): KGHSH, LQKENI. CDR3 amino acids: CASSPNQGGTEAFF. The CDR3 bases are TGTGCCAGCTCACCTAATCAGGGAGGCACTGAAGCTTTCTTT.

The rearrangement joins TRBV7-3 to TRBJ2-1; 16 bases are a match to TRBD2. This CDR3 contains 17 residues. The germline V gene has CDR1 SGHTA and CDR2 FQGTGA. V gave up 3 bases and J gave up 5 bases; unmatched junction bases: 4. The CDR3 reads CASSLGTSGRVDNEQFF. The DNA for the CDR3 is TGTGCCAGCAGCTTGGGGACTAGCGGGAGGGTTGACAATGAGCAGTTCTTC.

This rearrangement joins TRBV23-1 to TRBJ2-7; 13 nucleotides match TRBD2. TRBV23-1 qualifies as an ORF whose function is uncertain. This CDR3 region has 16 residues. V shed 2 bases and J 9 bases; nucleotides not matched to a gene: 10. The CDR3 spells CASSQGRTSGSLLQYF. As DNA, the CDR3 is TGCGCCAGCAGTCAAGGAAGGACTAGCGGGAGTTTGTTGCAGTACTTC.

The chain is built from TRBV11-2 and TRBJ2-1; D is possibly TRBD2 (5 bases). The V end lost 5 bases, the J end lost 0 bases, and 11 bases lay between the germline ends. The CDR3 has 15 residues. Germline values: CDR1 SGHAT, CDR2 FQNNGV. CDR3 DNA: TGTGCCAGCAGCCCGGACTTTAGCTCCTACAATGAGCAGTTCTTC. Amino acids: CASSPDFSSYNEQFF.

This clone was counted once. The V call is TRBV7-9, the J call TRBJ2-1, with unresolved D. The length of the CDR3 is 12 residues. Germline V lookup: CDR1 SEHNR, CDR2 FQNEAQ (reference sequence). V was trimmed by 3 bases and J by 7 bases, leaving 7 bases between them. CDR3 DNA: TGTGCCAGCAGCTTCTCGTCTAATGAGCAGTTCTTC. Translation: CASSFSSNEQFF.

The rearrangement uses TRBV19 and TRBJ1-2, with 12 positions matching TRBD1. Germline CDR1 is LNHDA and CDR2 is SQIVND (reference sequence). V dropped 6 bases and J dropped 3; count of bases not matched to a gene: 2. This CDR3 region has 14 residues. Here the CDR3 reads CASSGTGGDYGYTF. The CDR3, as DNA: TGTGCCAGTAGCGGGACAGGGGGCGACTATGGCTACACCTTC.

The CDR3 DNA is TGCGCCAGCAGCTTGGGGGTCATGGGCAGCAATGAAAAACTGTTTTTT. Translating gives CASSLGVMGSNEKLFF. The rearrangement joins TRBV5-1 to TRBJ1-4; no definite D call. The CDR3 totals 16 residues. Trimming removed 0 bases from V and 5 bases from J, with 14 bases in between. The V gene's germline CDR1 is SGHRS and CDR2 YFSETQ. Full variable domain (remainder filled in from reference TRBV5-1 and TRBJ1-4): KAGVTQTPRYLIKTRGQQVTLSCSPISGHRSVSWYQQTPGQGLQFLFEYFSETQRNKGNFPGRFSGRQFSNSRSEMNVSTLELGDSALYLCASSLGVMGSNEKLFFGSGTQLSVL.

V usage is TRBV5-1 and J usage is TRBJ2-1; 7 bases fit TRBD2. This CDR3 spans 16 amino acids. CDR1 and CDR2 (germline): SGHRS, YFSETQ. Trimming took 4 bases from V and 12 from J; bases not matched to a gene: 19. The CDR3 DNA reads TGCGCCAGCAGCCATCCTCTAGGAACCACGGGGGGTGGGCAGTTCTTC. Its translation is CASSHPLGTTGGGQFF.

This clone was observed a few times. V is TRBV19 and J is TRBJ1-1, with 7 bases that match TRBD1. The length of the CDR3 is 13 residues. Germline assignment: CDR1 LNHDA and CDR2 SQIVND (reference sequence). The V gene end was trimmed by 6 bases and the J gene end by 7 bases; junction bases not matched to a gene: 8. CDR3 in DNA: TGTGCCAGTAGAAGGACAGGAATATTTGAAGCTTTCTTT. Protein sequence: CASRRTGIFEAFF.

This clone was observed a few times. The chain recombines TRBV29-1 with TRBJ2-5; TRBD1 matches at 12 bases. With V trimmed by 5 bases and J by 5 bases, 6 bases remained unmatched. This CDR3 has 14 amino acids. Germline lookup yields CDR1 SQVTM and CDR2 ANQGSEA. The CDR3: CSVRDRGPRETQYF. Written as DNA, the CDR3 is TGCAGCGTTCGGGACAGGGGGCCTCGGGAGACCCAGTACTTC.

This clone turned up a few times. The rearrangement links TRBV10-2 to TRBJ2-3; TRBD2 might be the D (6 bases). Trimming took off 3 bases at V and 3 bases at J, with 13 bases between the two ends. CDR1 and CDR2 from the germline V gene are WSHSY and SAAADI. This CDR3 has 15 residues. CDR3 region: CASSEKRAGTDTQYF. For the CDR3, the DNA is TGCGCCAGCAGTGAAAAGAGGGCGGGGACAGATACGCAGTATTTT.

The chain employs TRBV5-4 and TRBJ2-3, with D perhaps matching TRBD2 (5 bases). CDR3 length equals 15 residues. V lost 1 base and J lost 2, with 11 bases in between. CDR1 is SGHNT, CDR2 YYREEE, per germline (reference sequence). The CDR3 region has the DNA TGTGCCAGCAGCTTGTGGGCGGGCTTCACAGATACGCAGTATTTT. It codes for CASSLWAGFTDTQYF.

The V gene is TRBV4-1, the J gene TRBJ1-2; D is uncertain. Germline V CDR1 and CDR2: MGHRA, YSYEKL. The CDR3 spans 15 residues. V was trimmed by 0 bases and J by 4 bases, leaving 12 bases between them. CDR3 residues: CASSQDRGSGYGYTF. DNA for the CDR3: TGCGCCAGCAGCCAAGACAGAGGGAGCGGCTATGGCTACACCTTC.

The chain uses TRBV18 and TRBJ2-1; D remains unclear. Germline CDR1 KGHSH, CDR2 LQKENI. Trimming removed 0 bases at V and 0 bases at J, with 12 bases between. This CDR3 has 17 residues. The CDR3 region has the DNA TGTGCCAGCTCACCACCCCGCGGCGACTCCTCCTACAATGAGCAGTTCTTC. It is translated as CASSPPRGDSSYNEQFF.

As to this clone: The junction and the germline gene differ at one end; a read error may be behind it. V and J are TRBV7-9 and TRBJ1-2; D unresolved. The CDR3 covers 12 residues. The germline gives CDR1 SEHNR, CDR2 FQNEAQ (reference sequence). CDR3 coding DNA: TGTTCCAGCAGCCTGGGCGAGAATGGCTACACCTTC. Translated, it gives CSSSLGENGYTF. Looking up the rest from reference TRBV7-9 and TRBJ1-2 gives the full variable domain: DTGVSQNPRHKITKRGQNVTFRCDPISEHNRLYWYRQTLGQGPEFLTYFQNEAQLEKSRLLSDRFSAERPKGSFSTLEIQRTEQGDSAMYLCSSSLGENGYTFGSGTRLTVV.

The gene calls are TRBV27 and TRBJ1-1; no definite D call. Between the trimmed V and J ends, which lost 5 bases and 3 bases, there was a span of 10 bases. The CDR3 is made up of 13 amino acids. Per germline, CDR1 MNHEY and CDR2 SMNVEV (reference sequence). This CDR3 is CASSPPAHTEAFF. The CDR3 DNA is TGTGCCAGCAGTCCCCCTGCGCACACTGAAGCTTTCTTT.

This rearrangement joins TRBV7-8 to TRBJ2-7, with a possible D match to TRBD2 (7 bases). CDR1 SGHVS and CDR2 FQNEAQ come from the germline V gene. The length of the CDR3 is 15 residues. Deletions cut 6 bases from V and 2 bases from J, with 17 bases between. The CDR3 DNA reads TGTGCCAGCAGACTGGGGGGGGCAGATACCTACGAGCAGTACTTC. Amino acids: CASRLGGADTYEQYF.

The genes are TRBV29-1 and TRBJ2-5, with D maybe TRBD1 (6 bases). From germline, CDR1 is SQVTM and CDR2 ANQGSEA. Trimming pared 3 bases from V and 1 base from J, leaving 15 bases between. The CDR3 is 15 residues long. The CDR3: CSVEWARDTQETQYF. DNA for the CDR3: TGCAGCGTTGAGTGGGCTCGGGACACCCAAGAGACCCAGTACTTC.

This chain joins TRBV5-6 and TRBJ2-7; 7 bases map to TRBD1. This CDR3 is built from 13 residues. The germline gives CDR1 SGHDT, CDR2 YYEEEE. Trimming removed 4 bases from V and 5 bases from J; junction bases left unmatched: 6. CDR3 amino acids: CASSRPQGNEQYF. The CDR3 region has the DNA TGTGCCAGCAGCCGTCCACAGGGGAACGAGCAGTACTTC.

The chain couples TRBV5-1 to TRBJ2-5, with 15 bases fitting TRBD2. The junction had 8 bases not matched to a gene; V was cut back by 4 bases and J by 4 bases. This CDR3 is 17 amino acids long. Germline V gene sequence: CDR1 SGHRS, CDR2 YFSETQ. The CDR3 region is CASSPGLAGGEGETQYF. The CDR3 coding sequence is TGCGCCAGCAGCCCGGGACTAGCGGGGGGAGAGGGAGAGACCCAGTACTTC.